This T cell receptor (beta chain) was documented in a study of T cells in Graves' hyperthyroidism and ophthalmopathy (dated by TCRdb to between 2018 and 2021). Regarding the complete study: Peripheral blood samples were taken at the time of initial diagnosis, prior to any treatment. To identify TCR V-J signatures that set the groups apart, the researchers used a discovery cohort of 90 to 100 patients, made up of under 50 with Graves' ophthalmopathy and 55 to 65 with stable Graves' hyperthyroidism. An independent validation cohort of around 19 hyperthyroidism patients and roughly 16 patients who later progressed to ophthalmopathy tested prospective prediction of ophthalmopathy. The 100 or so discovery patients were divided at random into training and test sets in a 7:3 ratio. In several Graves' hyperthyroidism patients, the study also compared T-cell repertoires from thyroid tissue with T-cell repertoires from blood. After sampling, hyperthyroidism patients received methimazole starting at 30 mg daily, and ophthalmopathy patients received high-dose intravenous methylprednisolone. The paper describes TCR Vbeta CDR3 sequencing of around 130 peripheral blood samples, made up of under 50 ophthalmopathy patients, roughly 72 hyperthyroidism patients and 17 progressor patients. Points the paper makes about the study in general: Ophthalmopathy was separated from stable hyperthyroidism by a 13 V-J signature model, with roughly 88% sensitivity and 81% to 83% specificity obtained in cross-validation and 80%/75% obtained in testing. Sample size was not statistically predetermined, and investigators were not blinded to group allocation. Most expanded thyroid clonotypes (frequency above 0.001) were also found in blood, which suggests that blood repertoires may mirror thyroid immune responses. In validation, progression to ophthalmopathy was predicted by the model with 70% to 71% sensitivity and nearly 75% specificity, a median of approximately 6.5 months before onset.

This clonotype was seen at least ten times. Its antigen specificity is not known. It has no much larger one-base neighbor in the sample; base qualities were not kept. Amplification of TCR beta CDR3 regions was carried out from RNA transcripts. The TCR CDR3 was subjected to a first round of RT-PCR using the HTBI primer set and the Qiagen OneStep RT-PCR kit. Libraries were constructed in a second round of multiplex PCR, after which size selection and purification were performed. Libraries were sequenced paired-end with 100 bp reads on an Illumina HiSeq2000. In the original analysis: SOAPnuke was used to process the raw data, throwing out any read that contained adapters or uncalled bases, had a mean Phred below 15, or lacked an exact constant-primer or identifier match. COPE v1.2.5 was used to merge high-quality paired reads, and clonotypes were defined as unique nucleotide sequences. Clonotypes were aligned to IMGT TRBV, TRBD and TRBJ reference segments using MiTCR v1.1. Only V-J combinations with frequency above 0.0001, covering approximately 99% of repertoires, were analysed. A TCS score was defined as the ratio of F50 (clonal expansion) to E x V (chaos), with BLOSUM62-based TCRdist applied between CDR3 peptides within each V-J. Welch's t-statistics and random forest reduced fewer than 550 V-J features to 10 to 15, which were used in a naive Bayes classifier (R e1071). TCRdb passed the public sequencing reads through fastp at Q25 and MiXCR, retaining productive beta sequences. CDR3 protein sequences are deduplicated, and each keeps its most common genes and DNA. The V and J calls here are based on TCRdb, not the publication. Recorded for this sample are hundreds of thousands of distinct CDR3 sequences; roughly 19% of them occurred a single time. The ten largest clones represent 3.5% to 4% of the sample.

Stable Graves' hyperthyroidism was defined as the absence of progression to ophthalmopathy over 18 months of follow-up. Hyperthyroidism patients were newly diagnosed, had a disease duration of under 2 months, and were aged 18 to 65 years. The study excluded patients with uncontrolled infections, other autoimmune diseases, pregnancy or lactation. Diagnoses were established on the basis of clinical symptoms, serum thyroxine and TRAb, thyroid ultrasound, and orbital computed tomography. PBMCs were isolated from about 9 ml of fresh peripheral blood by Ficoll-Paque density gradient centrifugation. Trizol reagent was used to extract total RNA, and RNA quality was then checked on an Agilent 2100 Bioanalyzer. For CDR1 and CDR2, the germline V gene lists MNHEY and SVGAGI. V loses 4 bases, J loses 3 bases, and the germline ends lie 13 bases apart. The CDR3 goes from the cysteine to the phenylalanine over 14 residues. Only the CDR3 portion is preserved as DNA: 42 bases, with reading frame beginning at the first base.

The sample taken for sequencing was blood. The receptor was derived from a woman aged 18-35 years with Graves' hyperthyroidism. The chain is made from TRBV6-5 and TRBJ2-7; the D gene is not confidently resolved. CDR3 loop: CASSSPSGFYEQYF. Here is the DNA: TGTGCCAGCAGTTCCCCTTCCGGGTTCTACGAGCAGTACTTC.